The rows below give T cell receptor beta chains drawn from one sample of a study of T cells after yellow fever vaccination. TCRdb processed the 5' RACE reads anew with MiXCR; each CDR3 protein has one entry. Of some 350,000 distinct CDR3 sequences listed, roughly 6.1% are singletons. Here the sequenced sample was PBMCs, taken 5 days after the yellow fever booster vaccination. The receptors were gathered from a man between 25 and 39 years old who received the YFV17D yellow fever vaccine. Both conserved end residues are part of each CDR3.

V: TRBV10-2
CDR3: CASSDQAGLAKNIQYF

V: TRBV18
CDR3: CASSPGPIQNTDTQYF

V: TRBV5-6
CDR3: CASSYEFRVSSYNEQFF

V: TRBV5-1
CDR3: CASSPSGVAETQYF

V: TRBV5-8
CDR3: CASSTGRGSYEQYF

V: TRBV12-5
CDR3: CASGLPPGARSTGELFF

V: TRBV27
CDR3: CASSLGDSGSYEQYF

V: TRBV4-1
CDR3: CASSQGHTSSYEQYF

V: TRBV5-4
CDR3: CASSLGASGFADTQYF

V: TRBV5-1
CDR3: CASSPTASRRTDTQYF

V: TRBV20-1
CDR3: CSAYLTGSGTEAFF

V: TRBV6-5
CDR3: CASSYSVAGYEQYF

V: TRBV2
CDR3: CASSVKRAQETQYF

V: TRBV5-1
CDR3: CASSLQGGGSYNEQFF

V: TRBV18
CDR3: CASSPGGSFNEQFF

V: TRBV20-1
CDR3: CSARATGTGYEQYF

V: TRBV5-1
CDR3: CASSRLPGDNYGYTF

V: TRBV19
CDR3: CASRQGTTGKNIQYF

V: TRBV7-2
CDR3: CASSPDRDLSYNEQFF

V: TRBV20-1
CDR3: CSVRGLAGSYNEQFF

V: TRBV20-1
CDR3: CSASPEGSGRETQYF

V: TRBV2
CDR3: CASSEGFEGEQYF

V: TRBV6-5
CDR3: CASSYSAAASGQPQHF

V: TRBV7-2
CDR3: CASSSGYAPAEQYF

V: TRBV5-1
CDR3: CASSLAVGAGDTQYF